The T cell receptor beta chain under discussion was sequenced for a study of shared clonotypes between healthy human individuals. Study background: CD4 naive and memory got three plates each, CD8 naive two, CD8 memory one. Points from the study as a whole: Exclusively blood specimens were collected; tissue repertoires likely differ.

As to this clone: Antigen: not known.

Positive CCR7 selection of CD45RO-negative cells yielded the naive CD8 cells, and terminally differentiated effector memory CD45RA+ cells were excluded. The donors were adults (healthy and HIV-negative) with no recent acute infections or vaccinations. Some clones are missing from TCRdb's copy, which holds only in-frame ones; the method was immunoSEQ multiplex PCR. This sample has about 580,000 clones, with 95% to 98% found just once. The CDR3 runs to 18 residues. Unmatched junction bases numbered 14, after V lost 1 base and J lost 7 bases. In germline, CDR1 is SGHDT, CDR2 YYEEEE. This receptor was taken from a man aged 30 to 45 in good health. The sample taken for sequencing was naive CD8+ T cells sorted from blood. This sequence joins TRBV5-6 and TRBJ2-7; 13 bases line up with TRBD2. The CDR3: CASSLLGGLAGDGNEQYF. The CDR3 region has the DNA TGTGCCAGCAGCTTGCTTGGAGGACTAGCGGGAGATGGAAATGAGCAGTACTTC. The full variable domain, in which reference TRBV5-6 and TRBJ2-7 provide the parts outside the CDR3, is DAGVTQSPTHLIKTRGQQVTLRCSPKSGHDTVSWYQQALGQGPQFIFQYYEEEERQRGNFPDRFSGHQFPNYSSELNVNALLLGDSALYLCASSLLGGLAGDGNEQYFGPGTRLTVT.